The present TCR beta chain was sequenced within a study of spatial heterogeneity in lung cancer. Individually, TCR cDNA molecules were each labelled with a unique molecular identifier. TCRdb re-called the 5' RACE reads with MiXCR, one entry per CDR3 protein. The sample has more than 80,000 distinct CDR3 sequences, about 12% seen once. As to time point: sample taken at primary tumor resection. There were 75 or so donors, all of them untreated patients with early-stage non-small cell lung cancer. The germline CDR1 and CDR2 sequences are LGHDT and YNNKEL (reference sequence). The V gene lost 4 bases and the J gene lost 3 bases, with 6 bases spanning the gap. The CDR3 is 12 residues long.

Sequences were derived from PBMCs, sampled at surgery. This receptor was taken from a male donor with early-stage non-small cell lung cancer. V and J are TRBV3-1 and TRBJ2-5; D gene ambiguous. CDR3 bases: TGTGCCAGCAGCCGAGGAGAAGAGACCCAGTACTTC. Its protein product is CASSRGEETQYF.